The 30 T cell receptor beta chains below were found in one sample sequenced in a study of T-cell reconstitution after alpha-beta-depleted transplantation in children. Unique molecular identifiers tagged the TCRbeta library. TCRdb itself ran the PCR reads through MiXCR, one entry per CDR3 protein. This sample has tens of thousands of distinct CDR3 sequences, with 4.9% found just once. The source was PBMCs, mostly from graft donor cells, collected 180 days after TCRalphabeta/CD19-depleted stem cell transplant. The source is a boy younger than two who had a stem cell transplant for acute myeloid leukemia, so the T cells may come from the graft donor.

This clonotype has a handful of counts. The rearrangement joins TRBV19 to TRBJ2-3; weak D call: TRBD1 (6 bases). CDR3 length: 14 residues. The germline CDR1 and CDR2 sequences are LNHDA and SQIVND (reference sequence). Trimming stripped 7 bases from V and 4 bases from J, with 15 bases between. The CDR3 is CASTRQDLPDTQYF. The CDR3 DNA reads TGTGCCAGTACAAGACAGGACCTCCCAGATACGCAGTATTTT.

This clonotype was counted at least ten times. The rearrangement links TRBV6-5 to TRBJ1-2, with 8 bases matching TRBD1. This CDR3 has 11 amino acids. The V segment lost 6 bases and the J segment 11 bases; nucleotides outside the gene matches: 5. Germline values: CDR1 MNHEY, CDR2 SVGAGI. CDR3 bases: TGTGCCAGCAGCGGACAGGGAAGGTACACCTTC. Residues: CASSGQGRYTF.

In its sample, this clonotype was seen many times. The rearrangement uses TRBV27 and TRBJ2-7; possibly TRBD1 for D (5 bases). This CDR3 comprises 13 residues. Germline CDR1 reads MNHEY; CDR2 reads SMNVEV (reference sequence). V was shortened by 0 bases and J by 6 bases, with 9 bases between the two germline ends. The CDR3 loop is CASSLSQGLEQYV. As DNA, the CDR3 is TGTGCCAGCAGTTTATCTCAGGGCCTCGAGCAGTACGTC.

This clonotype has ten or more counts. V is TRBV5-5 and J is TRBJ2-1; D may correspond to TRBD1 or TRBD2 (5 bases each). V was trimmed by 0 bases and J by 0 bases, leaving 10 bases between them. The germline CDR1 and CDR2 sequences are SGHKS and YYEKEE (reference sequence). The CDR3 sequence is 16 residues long. The chain's CDR3 is CASSLGGPSSYNEQFF. In nucleotides, the CDR3 is TGTGCCAGCAGCTTGGGGGGACCAAGCTCCTACAATGAGCAGTTCTTC.

This clonotype was picked up many times. V gene TRBV6-6 combines with J gene TRBJ2-5; perhaps D is TRBD1 or TRBD2 (5 bases each). Germline V gene sequence: CDR1 MNHNY, CDR2 SVGAGI (reference sequence). V lost 5 bases, J lost 3 bases, and 7 bases lay in between. This CDR3 contains 12 residues. Here the CDR3 reads CASSGGKETQYF. CDR3 coding DNA: TGTGCCAGCAGTGGGGGTAAAGAGACCCAGTACTTC.

This clonotype was seen repeatedly, ten times or more. The CDR3 is CASSLPGASGLNEQFF. CDR3 DNA sequence: TGTGCCAGCAGCTTGCCTGGGGCTAGCGGCCTCAATGAGCAGTTCTTC. This chain links TRBV7-8 with TRBJ2-1; 7 bases are a match to TRBD2. CDR1 and CDR2 from the germline V gene are SGHVS and FQNEAQ. The CDR3 has 16 amino acids. V shed 3 bases, J shed 6 bases, and the junction held 11 bases outside the gene matches.

There are many counts of this clonotype. The chain carries TRBV7-2 and TRBJ2-2; D may be TRBD2 (6 bases). There are 15 residues in the CDR3. Per germline, CDR1 SGHTA and CDR2 FQGNSA. Trimming stripped 3 bases from V and 0 bases from J, with 8 bases between. CDR3 sequence (DNA): TGTGCCAGCAGCTTGGCGGGAACGAACACCGGGGAGCTGTTTTTT. It yields the protein CASSLAGTNTGELFF.

This clonotype was detected a few times. The V call is TRBV15, the J call TRBJ2-7, with a tentative D call TRBD1 (6 bases). V gave up 1 base and J gave up 3 bases, with 16 bases separating them. The germline V gene has CDR1 LNHNV and CDR2 YYDKDF (reference sequence). This CDR3 comprises 16 residues. The CDR3 bases are TGTGCCACCAGCAGAGGGAATACAGGGCCCTTCTACGAGCAGTACGTC. Protein product: CATSRGNTGPFYEQYV.

This clonotype was found many times. V and J are TRBV5-1 and TRBJ2-1; TRBD2 matches at 9 bases. Germline V gene sequence: CDR1 SGHRS, CDR2 YFSETQ. Losses at the gene ends were 0 bases for V and 0 bases for J; bases not matched to a gene: 7. The CDR3 length is 18 residues. The DNA for the CDR3 is TGCGCCAGCAGCTTGGAAGCGGGGGGCTCTAGCTCCTACAATGAGCAGTTCTTC. As protein: CASSLEAGGSSSYNEQFF.

J is TRBJ1-6 and V is TRBV6-1; D possibly corresponds to TRBD1 (5 bases). The CDR3 is 15 amino acids. Germline V CDR1 and CDR2: MNHNS, SASEGT. The germline V and J ends were trimmed by 6 bases and 7 bases, with 16 bases remaining between them. In nucleotides, the CDR3 is TGTGCCAGCAGACCTTCAGGACAACCGAATTCACCCCTCCACTTT. This encodes CASRPSGQPNSPLHF.

In this sample, this clonotype turned up many times. CDR3 amino acids: CASTLGQGIAEAFF. CDR3 nucleotides: TGTGCCAGCACCTTGGGACAGGGTATCGCTGAAGCTTTCTTT. The chain employs TRBV12-3 or TRBV12-4 and TRBJ1-1; 9 nucleotides line up with TRBD1. The CDR3 covers 14 residues. Losses at the gene ends were 7 bases for V and 6 bases for J; bases not matched to a gene: 9.

This clonotype was counted many times. This chain uses TRBV18 with TRBJ2-7; D ambiguous. This CDR3 spans 13 amino acids. Trimming took 3 bases from V and 3 from J, leaving 9 bases between them. The V gene's germline CDR1 is KGHSH and CDR2 LQKENI. The DNA for the CDR3 is TGTGCCAGCTCACCGAGGATGGGCTACGAGCAGTACGTC. Amino acids: CASSPRMGYEQYV.

This clonotype was observed many times. The chain couples TRBV5-1 to TRBJ2-5; D is perhaps TRBD2 (5 bases). V was clipped by 0 bases and J by 1 base, with 10 bases between them. Germline lookup yields CDR1 SGHRS and CDR2 YFSETQ. The CDR3 runs 15 residues. This CDR3 is CASSLGIGVQETQYF. The CDR3 DNA reads TGCGCCAGCAGCTTGGGAATCGGGGTCCAAGAGACCCAGTACTTC.

The table lists this clonotype with many counts. The rearrangement uses TRBV6-5 and TRBJ2-2; TRBD2 matches at 11 bases. Unmatched junction bases numbered 9, after V lost 6 bases and J lost 3 bases. The CDR3 consists of 17 residues. Germline assignment: CDR1 MNHEY and CDR2 SVGAGI. The CDR3 here is CASSWGSGGAHTGELFF. CDR3 DNA sequence: TGTGCCAGCAGCTGGGGTAGCGGGGGGGCTCACACCGGGGAGCTGTTTTTT.

DNA of the CDR3: TGTGCCAGTAGTCCCCCTGGGACAGGCTTAACCGGGGAGCTGTTTTTT. As protein: CASSPPGTGLTGELFF. The chain has TRBV19 and TRBJ2-2, with TRBD1 matching 8 bases. J gave up 5 bases and V 5 bases, and 10 bases lay outside the gene matches. Germline assignment: CDR1 LNHDA and CDR2 SQIVND (reference sequence). The CDR3 has 16 amino acids.

Ten or more counts support this clonotype. The chain couples TRBV5-1 to TRBJ2-2; TRBD1 matches at 8 bases. From germline, CDR1 is SGHRS and CDR2 YFSETQ. The ends lost 4 bases at V and 1 base at J; junction bases unmatched: 3. The CDR3 consists of 15 residues. The CDR3 region has the DNA TGCGCCAGCAGCACCGGACAGGGGAACACCGGGGAGCTGTTTTTT. It translates to CASSTGQGNTGELFF. Looking up the rest from reference TRBV5-1 and TRBJ2-2 gives the full variable domain: KAGVTQTPRYLIKTRGQQVTLSCSPISGHRSVSWYQQTPGQGLQFLFEYFSETQRNKGNFPGRFSGRQFSNSRSEMNVSTLELGDSALYLCASSTGQGNTGELFFGEGSRLTVL.

This clonotype has a count of ten or more. V and J are TRBV20-1 and TRBJ2-5; 8 nucleotides match TRBD2. The CDR3 runs to 14 residues. Germline V gene data show CDR1 as DFQATT and CDR2 as SNEGSKA (reference sequence). The junction had 5 bases not matched to a gene; V was cut back by 5 bases and J by 0 bases. Written as DNA, the CDR3 is TGCAGTGCTCCCGGGGGGGGGTACCAAGAGACCCAGTACTTC. It specifies CSAPGGGYQETQYF.

This clonotype showed up many times. The chain joins TRBV12-3 or TRBV12-4 to TRBJ1-2; 7 nucleotides agree with TRBD1. Trimming at V came to 6 bases and at J to 6 bases, leaving 7 bases not matched to a gene. The CDR3 sequence is 13 residues long. In DNA form, the CDR3 reads TGTGCCAGCAGGTTGGGACAGTGGAATGGCTACACCTTC. Protein product: CASRLGQWNGYTF.

This clonotype was recorded at least ten times. The CDR3 coding sequence is TGTGCCAGCAGCTGGACAGGGGAGGAAAAACTGTTTTTT. It specifies CASSWTGEEKLFF. The gene calls are TRBV12-3 or TRBV12-4 and TRBJ1-4; 9 nucleotides match TRBD1. The CDR3 runs 13 residues. Trimming removed 6 bases from V and 8 bases from J; junction bases left unmatched: 4.

This clonotype has ten or more counts. V and J are TRBV12-3 or TRBV12-4 and TRBJ1-1; D is unclear. The CDR3 length is 10 residues. The ends were cut back, 6 bases at V and 11 bases at J, with 10 bases in the middle. CDR3 in DNA: TGTGCCAGCAGCATCCGGGTCGCTTTCTTT. Translated: CASSIRVAFF.

The table lists this clonotype with many counts. The J gene is TRBJ1-2, the V gene TRBV18; 8 nucleotides line up with TRBD1. The length of the CDR3 is 15 residues. V lost 2 bases to trimming and J lost 5 bases; unmatched junction nucleotides: 7. Germline CDR1 is KGHSH and CDR2 is LQKENI. CDR3 sequence: CASSPGTGSRYGYTF. The CDR3 DNA sequence: TGTGCCAGCTCACCAGGGACAGGCTCTAGGTATGGCTACACCTTC.

This clonotype appeared many times. The chain combines TRBV28 with TRBJ2-6; the D is unclear. V was cut by 6 bases and J by 2 bases, with 11 bases left in between. This CDR3 region has 15 residues. The germline V gene encodes CDR1 MDHEN and CDR2 SYDVKM. CDR3 coding DNA: TGTGCCAGCAGCCCCAGATCAACTGGGGCCAACGTCCTGACTTTC. Its translation is CASSPRSTGANVLTF.

This clonotype was counted many times. This chain uses TRBV7-2 with TRBJ1-2, with D unclear. Germline-derived CDR1 and CDR2 are SGHTA and FQGNSA. Trimming removed 5 bases from V and 6 bases from J, with 25 bases in between. The CDR3 contains 17 residues. CDR3 sequence (DNA): TGTGCCAGCAGCCGGACTCGCCGTGGGGAGTTAAGGGATGGCTACACCTTC. Translated, it gives CASSRTRRGELRDGYTF. The variable domain in full, completed from reference TRBV7-2 and TRBJ1-2, reads GAGVSQSPSNKVTEKGKDVELRCDPISGHTALYWYRQSLGQGLEFLIYFQGNSAPDKSGLPSDRFSAERTGGSVSTLTIQRTQQEDSAVYLCASSRTRRGELRDGYTFGSGTRLTVV.

This clonotype was recorded many times. The CDR3 bases are TGCGCCAGCAGCCAAGATATCCAGCCGCGGTATGGCTACACCTTC. Amino acid sequence: CASSQDIQPRYGYTF. The chain links TRBV4-3 to TRBJ1-2; D remains ambiguous. V lost 0 bases, J lost 5 bases, and 13 bases lay in between. Germline CDR1 reads LGHNA; CDR2 reads YSLEER. The CDR3 sequence is 15 residues long.

This clonotype showed up many times. The chain recombines TRBV2 with TRBJ2-4; D unresolved. The V gene lost 4 bases and the J gene lost 0 bases, with 10 bases spanning the gap. This CDR3 comprises 15 residues. CDR1 and CDR2 (germline): SNHLY, FYNNEI. Here the CDR3 reads CASSGITLAKNIQYF. DNA for the CDR3: TGTGCCAGCAGTGGAATTACCTTAGCCAAAAACATTCAGTACTTC. Complete variable domain (other parts from reference TRBV2 and TRBJ2-4): EPEVTQTPSHQVTQMGQEVILRCVPISNHLYFYWYRQILGQKVEFLVSFYNNEISEKSEIFDDQFSVERPDGSNFTLKIRSTKLEDSAMYFCASSGITLAKNIQYFGAGTRLSVL.

This clonotype has ten or more counts. The chain uses TRBV6-5 and TRBJ1-5, with a weak D call TRBD1 (6 bases). Trimming took 2 bases from V and 6 from J, leaving 14 bases between them. Per germline, CDR1 MNHEY and CDR2 SVGAGI. The CDR3 is 15 amino acids. This CDR3 reads CASSYRGAWGQPQHF. The CDR3 bases are TGTGCCAGCAGTTACCGGGGGGCCTGGGGTCAGCCCCAGCATTTT.

This clonotype was counted ten times or more. The rearrangement links TRBV20-1 to TRBJ2-7; 11 nucleotides agree with TRBD2. The germline gives CDR1 DFQATT, CDR2 SNEGSKA (reference sequence). J lost 9 bases, V lost 3 bases, and 10 bases had no gene match. CDR3 size: 14 residues. The CDR3 here is CSASLAGGLRGQYV. The CDR3 DNA sequence: TGCAGTGCTAGCCTAGCGGGGGGTCTTAGGGGGCAGTACGTC.

This clonotype was detected ten times or more. The chain recombines TRBV12-3 or TRBV12-4 with TRBJ1-5; no clear D. This CDR3 has 15 residues. Trimming took off 0 bases at V and 3 bases at J, with 9 bases between the two ends. The CDR3 coding sequence is TGTGCCAGCAGTTTAGCGGCCGTCCCCAATCAGCCCCAGCATTTT. Protein product: CASSLAAVPNQPQHF.

This clonotype showed up many times. J is TRBJ2-3 and V is TRBV3-1; D remains ambiguous. Trimming pared 4 bases from V and 11 bases from J, leaving 19 bases between. There are 14 residues in the CDR3. Per the germline V gene, CDR1 is LGHDT and CDR2 is YNNKEL (reference sequence). The CDR3 spells CASSPQPIGSRQYF. CDR3 in DNA: TGTGCCAGCAGCCCTCAACCCATTGGGTCACGGCAGTATTTT.

This clonotype was observed at least ten times. J is TRBJ2-1 and V is TRBV9; D might be TRBD2 (7 bases). The CDR3 spans 12 residues. V lost 3 bases and J 8 bases, leaving 9 bases between the germline ends. Germline assignment: CDR1 SGDLS and CDR2 YYNGEE. In DNA, the CDR3 is TGTGCCAGCAGCGGAGGGGGGGATGAGCAGTTCTTC. It is translated as CASSGGGDEQFF.